The entry below describes one TCR beta chain. These data are taken from a study of blood T cell repertoires in COVID-19. Clones were sequenced by immunoSEQ multiplex PCR, and TCRdb holds only the in-frame ones, with some missing. The sample has some 210,000 clones, 80% seen once. Germline loops: CDR1 SGDLS, CDR2 YYNGEE. The V and J ends lost 4 bases and 1 base respectively, with 12 bases between them. There are 14 residues in the CDR3. Sample: PBMCs or T cells enriched from blood (not recorded which). The rearrangement joins TRBV9 to TRBJ2-7; a weak D match, TRBD1 (6 bases). This TCR was sampled from a man aged 25-40 years with acute COVID-19. The CDR3 reads CASSPQGMSYEQYF. CDR3 nucleotide sequence: TGTGCCAGCAGCCCTCAGGGGATGTCCTACGAGCAGTACTTC.